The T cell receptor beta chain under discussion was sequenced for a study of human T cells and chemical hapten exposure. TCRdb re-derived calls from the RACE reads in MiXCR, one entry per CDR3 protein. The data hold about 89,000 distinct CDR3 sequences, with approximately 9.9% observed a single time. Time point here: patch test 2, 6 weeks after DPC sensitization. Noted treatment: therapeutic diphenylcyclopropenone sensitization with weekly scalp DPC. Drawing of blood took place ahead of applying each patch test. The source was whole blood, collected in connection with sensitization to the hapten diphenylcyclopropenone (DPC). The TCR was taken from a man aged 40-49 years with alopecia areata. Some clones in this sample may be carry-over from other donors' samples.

The CDR3: CASSPTSQRSSYNEQFF. The CDR3 DNA follows: TGTGCCAGCAGCCCTACGTCACAGAGGAGCTCCTACAATGAGCAGTTCTTC. V usage is TRBV7-2 and J usage is TRBJ2-1; D is ambiguous. Germline V CDR1 and CDR2: SGHTA, FQGNSA. Trimming shortened V by 5 bases and J by 0 bases, and 17 bases separated the two germline ends. The CDR3 runs 17 residues.